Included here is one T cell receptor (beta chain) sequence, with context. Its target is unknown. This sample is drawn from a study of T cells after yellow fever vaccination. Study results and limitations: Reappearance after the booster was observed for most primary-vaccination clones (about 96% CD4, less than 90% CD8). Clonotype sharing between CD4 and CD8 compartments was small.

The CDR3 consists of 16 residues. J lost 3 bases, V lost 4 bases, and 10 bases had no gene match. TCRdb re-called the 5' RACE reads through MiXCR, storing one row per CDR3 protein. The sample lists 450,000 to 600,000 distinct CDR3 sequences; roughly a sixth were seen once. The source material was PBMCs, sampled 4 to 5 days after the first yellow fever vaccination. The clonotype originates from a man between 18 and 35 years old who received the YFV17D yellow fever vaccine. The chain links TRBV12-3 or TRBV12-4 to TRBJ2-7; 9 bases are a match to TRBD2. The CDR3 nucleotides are TGTGCCAGCAGTTCTCTAAGTAGCGGGGGACACTACGAGCAGTACTTC. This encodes CASSSLSSGGHYEQYF.